This T cell receptor beta chain was captured by sequencing in a study of response to subunit inactivated influenza vaccine. CDR1 WSHSY and CDR2 SAAADI come from the germline V gene. With V trimmed by 7 bases and J by 2 bases, 7 bases remained unmatched. This CDR3 has 15 residues. TCRdb fed the RT-PCR reads into MiXCR, producing one record per CDR3 protein. The sample holds 450,000 to 550,000 distinct CDR3 sequences, 25% seen once. The sequence was collected from a man aged 45 to 65 who received an inactivated influenza vaccine. This rearrangement joins TRBV10-2 to TRBJ2-1; the match to TRBD2 covers 8 bases. The sample was CD4+ T cells sorted from PBMCs, taken more than 4 days after vaccination. CDR3 coding DNA: TGCGCCAGCACACAACTAGCGGCCACCTACAATGAGCAGTTCTTC. It encodes CASTQLAATYNEQFF.